This T cell receptor (beta chain) came from a study of T cell repertoires in cytomegalovirus infection. Across the study: Matching HLA type and CMV infection were both indicated by public TCR beta signatures.

TCRdb analysed the reads with MiXCR anew, one entry per CDR3 protein. The sample holds roughly 230,000 distinct CDR3 sequences, roughly 22% seen once. Points from the study as a whole: Accumulated public TCR beta family frequency recognized individuals carrying CMV together with the relevant HLA.

On this clonotype: Its cognate antigen is unknown.

The germline V gene has CDR1 MNHEY and CDR2 SVGAGI. This CDR3 region has 14 residues. V lost 10 bases and J 4 bases, leaving 18 bases between the germline ends. Sample: CD8+ T cells from PBMCs. The chain employs TRBV6-5 and TRBJ2-3; weak D call: TRBD2 (6 bases). The receptor was derived from a human donor in good health (CMV status not recorded). Some clones in this sample may be carry-over from other donors' samples. CDR3 coding DNA: TGTGCCACCCGGCGTGCGGGGTCTCCAGATACGCAGTATTTT. It yields the protein CATRRAGSPDTQYF.